These T cell receptor beta chains were read from a single sample in a study of cytomegalovirus exposure and HLA in healthy donors. TCRdb keeps only in-frame clones here, not all; method: immunoSEQ multiplex PCR. The sample records around 150,000 clones, around 65% being singletons. The sample comprised PBMCs. These TCRs come from a woman aged 40 to 50 in good health and CMV-seropositive. Each CDR3 is given with its conserved first and last residue. A D gene is named only where the DNA matches it firmly.

v_call	d_call	j_call	cdr3_nt	cdr3_aa
TRBV5-1	.	TRBJ2-3	TGCGCCAGCAGCCCGGGTGGCAGGGAAGGAGATACGCAGTATTTT	CASSPGGREGDTQYF
TRBV5-1	TRBD1	TRBJ2-2	TGCGCCAGCAGTTTGGGCCGAACAGGGGTCCAAGGGGAGCTGTTTTTT	CASSLGRTGVQGELFF
TRBV5-1	.	TRBJ1-2	TGCGCCAGCAGCTTCAGGGACTACCCCTATGGCTACACCTTC	CASSFRDYPYGYTF
TRBV28	TRBD2	TRBJ2-7	TGTGCCAGCAGTTCGGAAGGACTAGCGCGAAACGAGCAGTACTTC	CASSSEGLARNEQYF
TRBV5-6	.	TRBJ2-7	TGTGCCAGCAGCCCTACCCCCGACGAGCGATTAACCCACGAGCAGTACTTC	CASSPTPDERLTHEQYF
TRBV9	.	TRBJ2-2	TGTGCCAGCAGCGGGACACCGAACACCGGGGAGCTGTTTTTT	CASSGTPNTGELFF
TRBV11-2	TRBD2	TRBJ2-7	TGTGCCAGCAGCTTTTTAGCGGGGGGGACCTACGAGCAGTACTTC	CASSFLAGGTYEQYF
TRBV2	TRBD1	TRBJ2-2	TGTGCCAGCACCGGGGACAGGGTTCGCACCGGGGAGCTGTTTTTT	CASTGDRVRTGELFF
TRBV27	.	TRBJ2-2	TGTGCCAGCAGTTTCGGAGGGTCCGGGGAGCTGTTTTTT	CASSFGGSGELFF
TRBV5-4	.	TRBJ2-1	TGTGCCAGCAGCCTAACCAATGAGCAGTTCTTC	CASSLTNEQFF
TRBV27	TRBD2	TRBJ2-6	TGTGCCAGCAGTTTAGTAGCGGGCGGGGCCAACGTCCTGACTTTC	CASSLVAGGANVLTF